This TCR beta chain originates from a study of CD8 T cell repertoires and HIV-1 epitope variants. As for the study in general: T cells were stimulated with Twenty-five Gag and Nef peptides separately. Epitopes were three Gag families plus Nef HW9 and YT9. Controls were a CMV, EBV and flu peptide pool, Ebola AY9 negative control, and no-peptide well. General observations from the study: Most of the nine antigen-specific clonotypes appeared cross-reactive to autologous or escape variants.

Sequencing used immunoSEQ multiplex PCR; TCRdb keeps in-frame clones, though not all of them. The data contain under 100,000 clones, roughly four fifths of them singletons. Points on this clone: Its target is not known.

CDR1 and CDR2 (germline): SGHRS, YFSETQ. V gave up 4 bases and J gave up 2 bases, with 8 bases separating them. CDR3 length equals 13 residues. Sequencing was performed on uncultured baseline CD8+ T cells from peripheral blood mononuclear cells (PBMCs). This sequence originates from a male donor with HIV. V gene TRBV5-1 combines with J gene TRBJ2-3; D unclear. Here the CDR3 DNA reads TGCGCCAGCAGCGATTCGGACACAGATACGCAGTATTTT. This encodes CASSDSDTDTQYF.